These T cell receptor beta chains were read from a single sample in a study of cytomegalovirus exposure and HLA in healthy donors. Libraries were prepared by immunoSEQ multiplex PCR; TCRdb keeps only in-frame clonotypes and omits some of them. Of 120,000 or so clones listed, 70% to 80% are singletons. The sample comprised PBMCs. The origin of the receptors is a man between 18 and 35 years old in good health and CMV-seronegative. The CDR3 runs from the conserved cysteine through the conserved F or W. A D gene is named only where the DNA matches it firmly. Expanded clones get a size class; other rows say once, few or many, or leave the size out.

J gene	clone size	D gene	V gene	CDR3 protein	CDR3 DNA
TRBJ1-5	.	.	TRBV6-5	CASSLDRSNQPQHF	TGTGCCAGCAGTTTAGACAGGAGCAATCAGCCCCAGCATTTT
TRBJ2-7	.	TRBD2	TRBV7-9	CASSLGLAGGGYEQYF	TGTGCCAGCAGCTTGGGCTTGGCGGGAGGCGGCTACGAGCAGTACTTC
TRBJ2-3	.	.	TRBV5-4	CASSAHRATDTQYF	TGTGCCAGCAGCGCCCACAGGGCCACAGATACGCAGTATTTT
TRBJ1-1	few	.	TRBV5-1	CASSLREGGNTEAFF	TGCGCCAGCAGCTTACGAGAAGGGGGGAACACTGAAGCTTTCTTT
TRBJ2-7	once	.	TRBV27	CASSFFGQNEQYF	TGTGCCAGCAGTTTCTTCGGACAGAACGAGCAGTACTTC
TRBJ2-1	.	TRBD2	TRBV28	CASSRLAREQFF	TGTGCCAGCAGTCGACTAGCGAGAGAGCAGTTCTTC
TRBJ1-1	few	.	TRBV30	CAWSEREFTFF	TGTGCCTGGAGTGAGAGGGAATTCACTTTCTTT
TRBJ2-5	.	TRBD2	TRBV4-1	CASSFSGIPLETQYF	TGCGCCAGCAGCTTCAGCGGGATACCCCTAGAGACCCAGTACTTC
TRBJ2-1	.	TRBD2	TRBV7-3	CASSLLAGVSDEQFF	TGTGCCAGCAGCCTGCTAGCGGGAGTTAGCGATGAGCAGTTCTTC
TRBJ1-1	few	.	TRBV7-3	CASSLTPENTEAFF	TGTGCCAGCAGCTTAACTCCAGAGAACACTGAAGCTTTCTTT
TRBJ2-7	.	.	TRBV7-2	CASSSYRESYEQYF	TGTGCCAGCAGCTCCTACCGGGAGTCCTACGAGCAGTACTTC
TRBJ2-6	.	TRBD2	TRBV5-1	CASSILAGGFSGANVLTF	TGCGCCAGCAGCATACTAGCGGGAGGCTTCTCTGGGGCCAACGTCCTGACTTTC
TRBJ2-7	.	TRBD2	TRBV5-4	CASSLTGEGPYEQYF	TGTGCCAGCAGCTTGACGGGGGAGGGCCCCTACGAGCAGTACTTC
TRBJ2-1	.	TRBD1	TRBV5-6	CASSLATGAEQFF	TGTGCCAGCAGCTTGGCGACAGGGGCTGAGCAGTTCTTC
TRBJ1-4	.	TRBD1	TRBV30	CAWSVGTAKKLFF	TGTGCCTGGAGTGTCGGGACAGCTAAAAAACTGTTTTTT
TRBJ2-1	few	.	TRBV5-1	CASSLGGSSTDEQFF	TGCGCCAGCAGCTTGGGAGGGAGTAGTACGGATGAGCAGTTCTTC